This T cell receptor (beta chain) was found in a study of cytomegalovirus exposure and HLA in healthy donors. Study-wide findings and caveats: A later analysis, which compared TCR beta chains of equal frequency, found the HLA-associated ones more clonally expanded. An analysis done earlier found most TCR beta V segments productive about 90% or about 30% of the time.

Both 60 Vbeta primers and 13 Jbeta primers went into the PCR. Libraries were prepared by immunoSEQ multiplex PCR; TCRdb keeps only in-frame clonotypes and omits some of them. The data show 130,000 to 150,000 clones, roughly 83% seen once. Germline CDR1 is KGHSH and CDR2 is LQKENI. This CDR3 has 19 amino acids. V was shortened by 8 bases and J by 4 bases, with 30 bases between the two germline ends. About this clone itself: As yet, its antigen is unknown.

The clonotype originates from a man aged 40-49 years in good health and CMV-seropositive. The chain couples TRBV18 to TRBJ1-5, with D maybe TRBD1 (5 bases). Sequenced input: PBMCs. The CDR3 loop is CASAPKPQVAGGRNQPQHF. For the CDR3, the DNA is TGTGCCAGCGCCCCAAAGCCGCAGGTAGCGGGGGGGAGGAATCAGCCCCAGCATTTT.